This is a list of T cell receptor beta chains from one sample in a study of CD8+CD57+ T cells in acquired aplastic anemia. MiXCR was run by TCRdb on the reads, yielding one entry per CDR3 protein. This repertoire shows 150,000 to 200,000 distinct CDR3 sequences, approximately 48% found once; its top ten account for around 8.8%. The sequenced sample was sorted CD4+, CD8+, or CD8+CD57+ T cells (not recorded which) from PBMCs. These receptors were taken from a human donor with aplastic anemia. The CDR3 runs from the conserved cysteine through the conserved F or W. The D gene is left open where the match is weak. Part of the rows lack a size; the others show once, few, many or a class for expanded clones.

clone_size: -
d_call: TRBD1
j_call: TRBJ2-5
v_call: TRBV19
cdr3_nt: TGTGCCAGTAGTCAGGGGACAGGGGACCAAGAGACCCAGTACTTC
cdr3_aa: CASSQGTGDQETQYF

clone_size: -
d_call: -
j_call: TRBJ2-5
v_call: TRBV7-9
cdr3_nt: TGTGCCAGCAGCTTAGAGAGGTGGGAGACCCAGTACTTC
cdr3_aa: CASSLERWETQYF

clone_size: -
d_call: -
j_call: TRBJ1-3
v_call: TRBV9
cdr3_nt: TGTGCCAGCAGCGCACACAGCCGCTCTGGAAACACCATATATTTT
cdr3_aa: CASSAHSRSGNTIYF

clone_size: -
d_call: TRBD2
j_call: TRBJ2-7
v_call: TRBV15
cdr3_nt: TGTGCCACCAGCAGAGATGGAGCGGGGACCTACGAGCAGTACTTC
cdr3_aa: CATSRDGAGTYEQYF

clone_size: -
d_call: -
j_call: TRBJ2-7
v_call: TRBV29-1
cdr3_nt: TGCAGCGTTGTCGGGGTAGGGACCATGACCGAGCAGTACTTC
cdr3_aa: CSVVGVGTMTEQYF

clone_size: few
d_call: TRBD2
j_call: TRBJ2-7
v_call: TRBV10-1
cdr3_nt: TGCGCCAGCAGTGAGTCGGGACTAGCGGGAGGGCGCAGGTACTTC
cdr3_aa: CASSESGLAGGRRYF

clone_size: -
d_call: -
j_call: TRBJ2-3
v_call: TRBV2
cdr3_nt: TGTGCCAGCAGGAGGACATTTTCTAGCACAGATACGCAGTATTTT
cdr3_aa: CASRRTFSSTDTQYF

clone_size: few
d_call: -
j_call: TRBJ2-7
v_call: TRBV29-1
cdr3_nt: TGCAGCGTTGAAGACCGTCCTCGAGACGGGCAGTACTTC
cdr3_aa: CSVEDRPRDGQYF

clone_size: many
d_call: TRBD1
j_call: TRBJ1-2
v_call: TRBV20-1
cdr3_nt: TGCAGTGCTAGACGGACAGGCCTAAACTATGGCTACACCTTC
cdr3_aa: CSARRTGLNYGYTF

clone_size: many
d_call: -
j_call: TRBJ1-1
v_call: TRBV4-3
cdr3_nt: TGCGCCAGCACCAAAGGAGCCCGGACTGAAGCTTTCTTT
cdr3_aa: CASTKGARTEAFF

clone_size: -
d_call: -
j_call: TRBJ1-2
v_call: TRBV7-2
cdr3_nt: TGTGCCAGCACAACGTCCTTTAACTATGGCTACACCTTC
cdr3_aa: CASTTSFNYGYTF

clone_size: -
d_call: -
j_call: TRBJ1-1
v_call: TRBV7-9
cdr3_nt: TGTGCCAGCAGCGCAAACCTTGAAGCTTTCTTT
cdr3_aa: CASSANLEAFF

clone_size: -
d_call: TRBD2
j_call: TRBJ2-7
v_call: TRBV5-1
cdr3_nt: TGCGCCAGTACATTAGCGGGAGATATCGAGCAGTACTTC
cdr3_aa: CASTLAGDIEQYF

clone_size: many
d_call: -
j_call: TRBJ2-7
v_call: TRBV3-1
cdr3_nt: TGTGCCAGCCCCCGTGAGGTCCCCTACGAGCAGTACTTC
cdr3_aa: CASPREVPYEQYF

clone_size: -
d_call: -
j_call: TRBJ2-7
v_call: TRBV10-2
cdr3_nt: TGCGCCAGTATGACAGGCCGCTACGAGCAGTACTTC
cdr3_aa: CASMTGRYEQYF

clone_size: -
d_call: -
j_call: TRBJ1-5
v_call: TRBV12-3/TRBV12-4
cdr3_nt: TGTGCCAGCAGCCCGGCGCTAGAGCCCCAGCATTTT
cdr3_aa: CASSPALEPQHF

clone_size: many
d_call: -
j_call: TRBJ1-1
v_call: TRBV4-3
cdr3_nt: TGCGCCAGCAGCCACAGCCAGAACACTGAAGCTTTCTTT
cdr3_aa: CASSHSQNTEAFF

clone_size: -
d_call: -
j_call: TRBJ1-2
v_call: TRBV7-9
cdr3_nt: TGTGCCAGCAGCCCTATGCGCGACTATGGCTACACCTTC
cdr3_aa: CASSPMRDYGYTF

clone_size: -
d_call: -
j_call: TRBJ2-7
v_call: TRBV5-1
cdr3_nt: TGCGCCAGCAGCTTGGCCAGGATGGCGGGATACGAGCAGTACTTC
cdr3_aa: CASSLARMAGYEQYF

clone_size: once
d_call: TRBD1
j_call: TRBJ2-7
v_call: TRBV20-1
cdr3_nt: TGCAGTGGAAAACACTTTACCAGGGGGACCTACGAGCAGTACTTC
cdr3_aa: CSGKHFTRGTYEQYF

clone_size: -
d_call: TRBD1
j_call: TRBJ2-1
v_call: TRBV7-9
cdr3_nt: TGTGCCAGCAGCTTAAAGACAGGGTACGAGCAGTTCTTC
cdr3_aa: CASSLKTGYEQFF

clone_size: many
d_call: -
j_call: TRBJ2-1
v_call: TRBV20-1
cdr3_nt: TGCAGTGCTAGAGACATGAGATGGGACAATGAGCAGTTCTTC
cdr3_aa: CSARDMRWDNEQFF

clone_size: many
d_call: -
j_call: TRBJ2-1
v_call: TRBV24-1
cdr3_nt: TGTGCCACCAGTGATTTTGGGGCGACCGAGCAGTTCTTC
cdr3_aa: CATSDFGATEQFF

clone_size: -
d_call: -
j_call: TRBJ2-2
v_call: TRBV7-9
cdr3_nt: TGTGCCAGCAGCCCAGGGGACACCGGGGAGCTGTTTTTT
cdr3_aa: CASSPGDTGELFF

clone_size: -
d_call: -
j_call: TRBJ2-1
v_call: TRBV7-3
cdr3_nt: TGTGCCAGCAGCTTAACCCAGTACAATGAGCAGCTCTTC
cdr3_aa: CASSLTQYNEQLF

clone_size: many
d_call: -
j_call: TRBJ2-1
v_call: TRBV20-1
cdr3_nt: TGCAGTGCTAGGTCCCTCCCGCAATACAATGAGCAGTTCTTC
cdr3_aa: CSARSLPQYNEQFF

clone_size: many
d_call: -
j_call: TRBJ1-1
v_call: TRBV7-3
cdr3_nt: TGTGCCAGCAGCCTTCTCGGCCGGGATTCGTCTGAAGCTTTCTTT
cdr3_aa: CASSLLGRDSSEAFF

clone_size: many
d_call: -
j_call: TRBJ1-1
v_call: TRBV19
cdr3_nt: TGTGCCAGTTCCCCCTCTCCGGCACCGAACACTGAAGCTTTCTTT
cdr3_aa: CASSPSPAPNTEAFF

clone_size: many
d_call: -
j_call: TRBJ2-3
v_call: TRBV7-9
cdr3_nt: TGTGCCAGCAGCGGAGGGGCGGGAAGGAGGACAGATACGCAGTATTTT
cdr3_aa: CASSGGAGRRTDTQYF

clone_size: few
d_call: -
j_call: TRBJ1-5
v_call: TRBV20-1
cdr3_nt: TGCAGTGCTAGAGCCGGGGGTCCAGGTCCGACCCAGCATTTT
cdr3_aa: CSARAGGPGPTQHF

clone_size: -
d_call: TRBD1
j_call: TRBJ2-2
v_call: TRBV9
cdr3_nt: TGTGCCAGCAGCGGACACGGGACAGTTGACACCGGGGAGCTGTTTTTT
cdr3_aa: CASSGHGTVDTGELFF

clone_size: -
d_call: -
j_call: TRBJ2-1
v_call: TRBV9
cdr3_nt: TGTGCCAGCAGCCCGAGTAGGGGGCTAGCGGTGTGGAATGAGCAGTTCTTC
cdr3_aa: CASSPSRGLAVWNEQFF

clone_size: many
d_call: TRBD2
j_call: TRBJ2-1
v_call: TRBV11-2
cdr3_nt: TGTGCCAGCAGCCTGTTAGCGGGAGGGATATACAATGAGCAGTTCTTC
cdr3_aa: CASSLLAGGIYNEQFF

clone_size: many
d_call: TRBD1
j_call: TRBJ1-5
v_call: TRBV2
cdr3_nt: TGTGCCACCCAGACAGGGAATCAGCCCCAGCATTTT
cdr3_aa: CATQTGNQPQHF

clone_size: -
d_call: -
j_call: TRBJ1-5
v_call: TRBV6-5
cdr3_nt: TGTGCCAGCAGTTACTCGCAGAATAGCAATCAGCCCCAGCATTTT
cdr3_aa: CASSYSQNSNQPQHF

clone_size: many
d_call: TRBD1
j_call: TRBJ2-1
v_call: TRBV20-1
cdr3_nt: TGCAGTGCTAGAGATGGGACAGCCGACAATGAGCAGTTCTTC
cdr3_aa: CSARDGTADNEQFF

clone_size: many
d_call: -
j_call: TRBJ2-2
v_call: TRBV20-1
cdr3_nt: TGCAGTGCTAGAGATGAGAGAAGCCTCGCGAACACCGGGGAGCTGTTTTTT
cdr3_aa: CSARDERSLANTGELFF

clone_size: many
d_call: -
j_call: TRBJ1-2
v_call: TRBV6-1
cdr3_nt: TGTGCCAGCAGTGGAGTGGGTTATGGCTACACCTTC
cdr3_aa: CASSGVGYGYTF

clone_size: once
d_call: -
j_call: TRBJ2-1
v_call: TRBV20-1
cdr3_nt: TGCAGTGCTAGACTGCCTGAGCGGGTGCACAATGAGCAGTTCTTC
cdr3_aa: CSARLPERVHNEQFF

clone_size: many
d_call: TRBD2
j_call: TRBJ2-3
v_call: TRBV4-2
cdr3_nt: TGTGCCAGCAGCCAAGATCCCAGCGGGAGGGCAGATACGCAGTATTTT
cdr3_aa: CASSQDPSGRADTQYF

clone_size: many
d_call: -
j_call: TRBJ1-1
v_call: TRBV7-2
cdr3_nt: TGTGCCAGCAGCACGGTAGGAAACACTGAAGCTTTCTTT
cdr3_aa: CASSTVGNTEAFF

clone_size: many
d_call: TRBD1
j_call: TRBJ1-5
v_call: TRBV9
cdr3_nt: TGTGCCAGCAGCGTAGGAGGGACAGGTAATCAGCCCCAGCATTTT
cdr3_aa: CASSVGGTGNQPQHF

clone_size: -
d_call: -
j_call: TRBJ1-2
v_call: TRBV2
cdr3_nt: TGTGCCAGCTGTCCGTATTTCTATGGCTACACCTTC
cdr3_aa: CASCPYFYGYTF

clone_size: few
d_call: -
j_call: TRBJ2-5
v_call: TRBV27
cdr3_nt: TGTGCCAGCAGCCTAAGGCCCCCCTTAATAGCGGTCCAAGAGACCCAGTACTTC
cdr3_aa: CASSLRPPLIAVQETQYF

clone_size: -
d_call: TRBD2
j_call: TRBJ2-7
v_call: TRBV9
cdr3_nt: TGTGCCAGCAGCGAGGGGACTAGCGGTACCAACGAGCAGTACTTC
cdr3_aa: CASSEGTSGTNEQYF

clone_size: few
d_call: TRBD1
j_call: TRBJ2-1
v_call: TRBV10-3
cdr3_nt: TGTGCCATCATTGGGACAGGGAACTACAATGAGCAGTTCTTC
cdr3_aa: CAIIGTGNYNEQFF

clone_size: many
d_call: -
j_call: TRBJ1-2
v_call: TRBV19
cdr3_nt: TGTGCCAGTAGTATCGATGGGACTTATGGCTACACCTTC
cdr3_aa: CASSIDGTYGYTF

clone_size: -
d_call: -
j_call: TRBJ1-1
v_call: TRBV2
cdr3_nt: TGTGCCAGTAGCGTCAGGGGGAACACTGAAGCTTTCTTT
cdr3_aa: CASSVRGNTEAFF

clone_size: -
d_call: -
j_call: TRBJ2-1
v_call: TRBV7-8
cdr3_nt: TGTGCCAGCAGTAATGAGCAGTTCTTC
cdr3_aa: CASSNEQFF

clone_size: few
d_call: -
j_call: TRBJ1-4
v_call: TRBV5-1
cdr3_nt: TGCGCCAGCAGCACTGCGGGACGGAGTAATGAAAAACTGTTTTTT
cdr3_aa: CASSTAGRSNEKLFF

clone_size: -
d_call: TRBD1
j_call: TRBJ1-6
v_call: TRBV13
cdr3_nt: TGTGCCAGCAGCATTCAGACAGGGGGCGGTGGTTCACCCCTCCACTTT
cdr3_aa: CASSIQTGGGGSPLHF

clone_size: -
d_call: -
j_call: TRBJ2-7
v_call: TRBV10-1
cdr3_nt: TGCGCCAGCAGTATACAGAAAAGCTCCTACGAGCAGTACTTC
cdr3_aa: CASSIQKSSYEQYF

clone_size: -
d_call: -
j_call: TRBJ2-5
v_call: TRBV6-6
cdr3_nt: TGTGCCAGCAGTTACGGGGGTTCATTC
cdr3_aa: CASSYGGSF

clone_size: -
d_call: TRBD1
j_call: TRBJ1-4
v_call: TRBV7-6
cdr3_nt: TGTGCCAGCAGCTTAGTAACAGGGGGCGTTGGTGAAAAACTGTTTTTT
cdr3_aa: CASSLVTGGVGEKLFF